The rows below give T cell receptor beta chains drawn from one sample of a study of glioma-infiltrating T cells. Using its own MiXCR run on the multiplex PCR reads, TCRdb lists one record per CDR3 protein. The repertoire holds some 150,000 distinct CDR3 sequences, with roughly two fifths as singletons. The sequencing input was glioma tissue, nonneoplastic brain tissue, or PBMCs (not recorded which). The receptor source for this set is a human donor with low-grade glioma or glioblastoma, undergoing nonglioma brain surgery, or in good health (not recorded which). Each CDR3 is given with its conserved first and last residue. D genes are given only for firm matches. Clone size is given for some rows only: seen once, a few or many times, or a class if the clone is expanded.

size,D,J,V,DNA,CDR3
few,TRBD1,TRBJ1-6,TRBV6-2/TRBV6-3,TGTGCCAGCAGTCCGGGACAGGTCCAATATTCACCCCTCCACTTT,CASSPGQVQYSPLHF
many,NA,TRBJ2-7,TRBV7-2,TGTGCCAGCAGCCAAGGGGGGTACGAGCAGTACTTC,CASSQGGYEQYF
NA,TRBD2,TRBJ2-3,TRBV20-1,TGCAGTGCTAGAGATACTAAGCGGGGCCGGGATACGCAGTATTTT,CSARDTKRGRDTQYF
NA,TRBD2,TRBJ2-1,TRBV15,TGTGCCACCAGCAGACCCTCCCGCGGGACTAGCGACTACAATGAGCAGTTCTTC,CATSRPSRGTSDYNEQFF
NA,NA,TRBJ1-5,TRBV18,TGTGCCAGCTCAGCTGGGACAAATCAGCCCCAGCATTTT,CASSAGTNQPQHF
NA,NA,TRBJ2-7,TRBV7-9,TGTGCCAGCAGCGCCGACAAGTCCTACGAGCAGTACTTC,CASSADKSYEQYF
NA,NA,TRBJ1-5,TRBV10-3,TGTGCCATCAGTGGGGGGGGACTCCATAGCAATCAGCCCCAGCATTTT,CAISGGGLHSNQPQHF
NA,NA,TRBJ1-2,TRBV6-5,TGTGCCAGCAGTGAATCGCCGGGGGGTTTCTATGGCTACACCTTC,CASSESPGGFYGYTF
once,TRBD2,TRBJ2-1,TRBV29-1,TGCAGCGGCTTGGGACTAGGTTCGGTAAATGAGCAGTTCTTC,CSGLGLGSVNEQFF
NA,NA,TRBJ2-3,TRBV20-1,TGCAGTGCTAGATCCCCTAGCACAGATACGCAGTATTTT,CSARSPSTDTQYF
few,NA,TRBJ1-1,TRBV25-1,TGTGCCAGCAGCTTAGCGCTTCTGAACACTGAAGCTTTCTTT,CASSLALLNTEAFF
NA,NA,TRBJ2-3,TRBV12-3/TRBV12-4,TGTGCCAGCGTTTACACAGATACGCAGTATTTT,CASVYTDTQYF
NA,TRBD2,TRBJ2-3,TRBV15,TGTGCCACCGGGACTAGCGGGTCCTACGGTAGGACAGATACGCAGTATTTT,CATGTSGSYGRTDTQYF
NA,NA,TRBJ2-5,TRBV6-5,TGTGCCAGCAGTTACTCCCGACAGCTACAAGAGACCCAGTACTTC,CASSYSRQLQETQYF
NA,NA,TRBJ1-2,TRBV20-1,TGCAGTGCTAGCGAGGTTGGCTATGGCTACACCTTC,CSASEVGYGYTF
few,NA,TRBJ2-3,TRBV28,TGTGTTAGCGGCGGACAGCCTAGCACAGATACGCAGTATTTT,CVSGGQPSTDTQYF
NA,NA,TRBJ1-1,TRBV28,TGTGCCAGCAGTCCTGGTGGACAGACCAACACTGAAGCTTTCTTT,CASSPGGQTNTEAFF
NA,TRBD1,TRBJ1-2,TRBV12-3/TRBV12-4,TGTGCCAGCAGGGGACAGGGCACCTATGGCTACACCTTC,CASRGQGTYGYTF